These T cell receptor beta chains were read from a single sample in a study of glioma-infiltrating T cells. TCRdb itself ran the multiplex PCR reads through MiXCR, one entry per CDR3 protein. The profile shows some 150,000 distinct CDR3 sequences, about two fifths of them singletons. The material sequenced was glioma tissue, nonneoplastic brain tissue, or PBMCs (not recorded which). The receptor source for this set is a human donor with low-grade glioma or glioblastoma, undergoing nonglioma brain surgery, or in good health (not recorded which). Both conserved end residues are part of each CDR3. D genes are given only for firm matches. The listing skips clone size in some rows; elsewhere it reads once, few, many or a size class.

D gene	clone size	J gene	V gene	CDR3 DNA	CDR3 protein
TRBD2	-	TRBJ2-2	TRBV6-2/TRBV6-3	TGTGCCAGCAGTTACCTTCCGACTAGCGGGAACACCGGGGAGCTGTTTTTT	CASSYLPTSGNTGELFF
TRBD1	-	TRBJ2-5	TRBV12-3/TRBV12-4	TGTGCCAGCAGTCCAGGGGGCAACCGCTTGAAGACCCAGTACTTC	CASSPGGNRLKTQYF
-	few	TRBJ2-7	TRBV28	TGTGCCACGGGGTTTTTGCAAAGCTCCTACGAGCAGTACTTC	CATGFLQSSYEQYF
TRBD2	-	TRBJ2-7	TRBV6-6	TGTGCCAGCAGTTACTCGGGACCTAGCGGCTACGAGCAGTACTTC	CASSYSGPSGYEQYF
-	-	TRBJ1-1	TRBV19	TGTGCCAGTAGGGAACAGGAGAACACTGAAGCTTTCTTT	CASREQENTEAFF
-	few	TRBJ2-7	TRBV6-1	TGTGCCAGCAGGGAAGGGTTGTCCTACGAGCAGTACTTC	CASREGLSYEQYF
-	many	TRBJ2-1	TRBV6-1	TGTGCCAGCGCCAGTTACTACAATGAGCAGTTCTTC	CASASYYNEQFF
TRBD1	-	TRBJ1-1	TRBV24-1	TGTGCCACCAGTGACTCAACAGGGGCGGACACTGAAGCTTTCTTT	CATSDSTGADTEAFF
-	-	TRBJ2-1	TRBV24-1	TGTGCCACCAGTGGGGCAGGTGGCAGCTCCTACAATGGGCAGTTCTTC	CATSGAGGSSYNGQFF
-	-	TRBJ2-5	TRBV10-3	TGTGCCATCAGTCCGGACAGCGAAGAGACCCAGTACTTC	CAISPDSEETQYF
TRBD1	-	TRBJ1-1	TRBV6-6	TGTGACAGCAGTTACTCGACGAGGGCAGGGGGCGACACTGAAGCTTTCTTT	CDSSYSTRAGGDTEAFF
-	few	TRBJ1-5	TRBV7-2	TGTGCCAGCAGCTTAAGTTACGTTTATAGCAATCAGCCCCAGCATTTT	CASSLSYVYSNQPQHF
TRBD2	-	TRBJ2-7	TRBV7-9	TGTGCCAGCAGCCCCACCGGCAGAGCGGGGGGGCGTAGACTCGCTGAGAACGAGCAGTACTTC	CASSPTGRAGGRRLAENEQYF
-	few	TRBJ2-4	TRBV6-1	TGTGCCAGCAGTGGTGGGCTGGGCAAAAACATTCAGTACTTC	CASSGGLGKNIQYF
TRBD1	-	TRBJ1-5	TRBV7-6	TGTGCCAGCAGCTCCGGGACAGGTAGCCAGCCCCAGCATTTT	CASSSGTGSQPQHF
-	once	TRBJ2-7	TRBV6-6	TGTGCCAGCAGTCTACCAAAGGGAGCTAGTCTAACCTACGGAGACGAGCAGTACTTC	CASSLPKGASLTYGDEQYF
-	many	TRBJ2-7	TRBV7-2	TGTGCCAGCAGCGGGAGGGGGTCCTACGCCTACGAGCAGTACTTC	CASSGRGSYAYEQYF
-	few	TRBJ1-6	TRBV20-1	TGCAGTGCTATGGTCCAAGGGAATTCACCCCTCCACTTT	CSAMVQGNSPLHF
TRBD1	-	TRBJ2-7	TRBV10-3	TGTGCCATCACCAAAAGCGGGACAGGGGGAAATTCCGAGCAGTACTTC	CAITKSGTGGNSEQYF
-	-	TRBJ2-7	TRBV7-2	TGTGCCAGCAGCGTCTCAGCGTTCCCAGGGGGGAGCTCCTACGAGCAGTACTTC	CASSVSAFPGGSSYEQYF
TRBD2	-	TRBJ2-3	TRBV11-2	TGTGCCAGCAGCCCACCTAGGAGCGGGAGGATGGCAGATACGCAGTATTTT	CASSPPRSGRMADTQYF
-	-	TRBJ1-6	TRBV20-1	TGCAGTGCTAGAGAGTGGGCGAATAATTCACCCCTCCACTTT	CSAREWANNSPLHF
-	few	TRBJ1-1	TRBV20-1	TGCAGTGCTAGAGATCTTTGGGGCACTGAAGCTTTCTTT	CSARDLWGTEAFF
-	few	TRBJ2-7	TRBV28	TGTGCCAGCAGGGTATCAAACTACGAGCAGTACTTC	CASRVSNYEQYF
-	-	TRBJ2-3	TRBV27	TGTGCCAGCAGTGGGGCCACAGATACGCGGTATTTT	CASSGATDTRYF
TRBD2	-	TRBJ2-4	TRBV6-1	TGTGCCAGCAGTACTAGCGGGATTCCTCTTGGGATTCAGTACTTC	CASSTSGIPLGIQYF
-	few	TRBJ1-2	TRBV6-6	TGTGCCAGCAGTTACAGGCAGGAACCTAACTATGGCTACACCTTC	CASSYRQEPNYGYTF
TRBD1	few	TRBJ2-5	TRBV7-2	TGTGCCAGCAGCTTCCCCCGGGACAGTTTACAAGAGACCCAGTACTTC	CASSFPRDSLQETQYF
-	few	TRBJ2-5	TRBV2	TGTGCCAGCAGTGACCAACTAGACAGCCAACAAGAGACCCAGTACTTC	CASSDQLDSQQETQYF
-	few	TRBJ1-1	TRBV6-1	TGTGCCAGCAGTGCCCTCACCGGGAACACTGAAGCTTTCTTT	CASSALTGNTEAFF
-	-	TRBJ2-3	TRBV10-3	TGTGCCATCAGTGTCGAGGAGGATACGCAGTATTTT	CAISVEEDTQYF
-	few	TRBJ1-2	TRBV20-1	TGCAGTGCTAGATCGGCAGAAACCTATGGCTACACCTTC	CSARSAETYGYTF
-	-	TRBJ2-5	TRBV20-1	TGCAGTGCTATAGTTAATTGGGGTGTTGAGACCCAGTACTTC	CSAIVNWGVETQYF
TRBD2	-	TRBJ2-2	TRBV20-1	TGCAGTGCTAGGGCTAGCGGCTTACTAGGCACCGGGGAGCTGTTTTTT	CSARASGLLGTGELFF
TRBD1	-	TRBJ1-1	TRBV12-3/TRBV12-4	TGTGCCAGTAGATCAGGGGGAGTGATGAACACTGAAGCTTTCTTT	CASRSGGVMNTEAFF
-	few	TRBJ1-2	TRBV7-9	TGTGCCAGCAGCCAAAGACAGGATGGCTACACCTTC	CASSQRQDGYTF
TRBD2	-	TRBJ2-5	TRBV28	TGTGCCAGCAGTCGAGTCCTAAGCGGGAGGGGTTCAGAGACCCAGTACTTC	CASSRVLSGRGSETQYF
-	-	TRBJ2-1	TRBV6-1	TGTGCCAGCGGCAGGGTAAATGAGCAGTTCTTC	CASGRVNEQFF
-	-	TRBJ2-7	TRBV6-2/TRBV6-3	TGTGCCAGCAGCTCCTGGGGAGCGGCAGCCTACGAGCAGTACTTC	CASSSWGAAAYEQYF
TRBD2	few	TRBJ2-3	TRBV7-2	TGTGCCAGCAGTCAGACTAGCGGGAGGGCCGGAACGCAGTATTTT	CASSQTSGRAGTQYF
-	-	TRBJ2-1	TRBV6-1	TGTGCCAGCACGGTATACCCCCCCGCAGGAGGTGAGCAGTTCTTC	CASTVYPPAGGEQFF
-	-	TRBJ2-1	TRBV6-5	TGTGCCAGCAGTTACTTCTCAGACGAGCAGTTCTTC	CASSYFSDEQFF
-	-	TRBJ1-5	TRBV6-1	TGTGCCAGCAGTGAAGCCGCGGGAGGGAATCAGCCCCAGCATTTT	CASSEAAGGNQPQHF
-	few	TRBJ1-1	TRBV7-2	TGTGCCAGCAGCTTCTCTCGTAACACTGAAGCTTTCTTT	CASSFSRNTEAFF
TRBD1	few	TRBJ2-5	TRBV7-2	TGTGCCAGCAGCCCACAGGGGGACCACCAAGAGACCCAGTACTTC	CASSPQGDHQETQYF
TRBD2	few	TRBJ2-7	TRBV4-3	TGCGCCAGCAGCCAAGGTTGGGATAGCGGGTACTCCTACGAGCAGTACTTC	CASSQGWDSGYSYEQYF
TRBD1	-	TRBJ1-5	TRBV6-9	TGTGCCAGCAGTTACAGGGGACAGCCCCAGAATTTT	CASSYRGQPQNF
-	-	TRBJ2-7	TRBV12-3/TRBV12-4	TGTGCCAGCAGTCGCGGGGACTCCCACCGGGAGCAGTACTTC	CASSRGDSHREQYF
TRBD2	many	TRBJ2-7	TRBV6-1	TGTGCCAGCACCGATAGCGGGAGCCACGAGCAGTACTTC	CASTDSGSHEQYF
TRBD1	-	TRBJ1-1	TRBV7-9	TGTGCCAGCACCCCATCAGGGGGCACTGAAGCTTTCTTT	CASTPSGGTEAFF
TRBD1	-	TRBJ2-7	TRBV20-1	TGCAGTCGGGACAGTGAAACCTACGAGCAGTACTTC	CSRDSETYEQYF